This T cell receptor beta chain was captured in a study of vaccination effects on CD4 cells after COVID-19. Remarks on this clone: Antigen unknown.

Only in-frame clones appear in the TCRdb table, and some are missing; sequencing was by immunoSEQ multiplex PCR. This table has about 64,000 clones, approximately 72% appearing once. The study, taken as a whole, reports: Sampling in the study covered few convalescent patients and included no early post-infection timepoints.

Subsequent to a culture period of around eleven days, CD4+ T cells were isolated. This receptor was identified in a human donor who had a prior SARS-CoV-2 infection. This specimen consisted of CD4+ T cells from PBMCs cultured without peptide, obtained before COVID-19 vaccination.

The CDR3 here is CASSLRSRGQETQYF. CDR3 sequence (DNA): TGTGCCAGCAGCTTGAGAAGCAGGGGGCAAGAGACCCAGTACTTC. The chain employs TRBV5-4 and TRBJ2-5; 7 nucleotides agree with TRBD1. This CDR3 has 15 residues. Germline-derived CDR1 and CDR2 are SGHNT and YYREEE (reference sequence). Losses at the gene ends were 1 base for V and 2 bases for J; bases not matched to a gene: 5.